The text below deals with one T cell receptor beta chain. Its antigen remains undetermined. There are no base qualities to consult, and no much larger clone falls within one base. The germline V gene sets CDR1 to KGHSH and CDR2 to LQKENI. Trimming leaves V shorter by 1 base and J shorter by 1 base, with the junction holding 4 bases beyond the gene matches. Including the terminal cysteine and phenylalanine, the CDR3 comprises 17 residues. Only the CDR3 DNA stays, 51 bases, in frame from base 1. These data originate in a study of blood T cell repertoires in COVID-19 (dated by TCRdb to 2020 to 2021). Regarding the research as a whole: Samples covering the acute and convalescent phases of COVID-19 were provided by collaborators in the United States, Italy and Spain. Where available, HLA class I and class II types were obtained from metadata supplied by the sample provider rather than from assay-based typing. Samples came from the ongoing ImmuneRACE study (first 160 participants) plus 1,254 subjects from 6 global collaborators. The dataset comprised deeply sampled blood TCRbeta repertoires from subjects exposed to, actively infected with, or recovered from COVID-19. A de-identified subject ID, COVID-19 status, age in years and sex were almost always included in the sample metadata. The material from the prospective study consisted of cDNA or gDNA derived from T cells, B-cell-depleted T cells, or PBMCs. The repertoires were released in a freely available public database intended as a resource for research on the immune response to SARS-CoV-2.

The study at large found these results: The quantity of clinical and demographic metadata differed by source and by participant and was supplied without curation.

Participants in the prospective study were aged 18 to 89 years, lived in some 24 United States geographic areas, and enrolled through a virtual design. To assign participants to cohorts, the prospective study relied on clinical history that participants themselves reported in a screening survey and a study questionnaire. Recovered participants in ImmuneRACE Cohort 3 were defined as having two consecutive negative NP/OP PCR tests, clearance from a healthcare professional, or resolution of symptoms. In the prospective study, mobile phlebotomists collected whole blood, serum and a nasopharyngeal or oropharyngeal swab from each participant. Additional blood draws and questionnaires over an approximately two-month period could optionally be provided by prospective study participants. Before DNA extraction, blood samples from the prospective study were shipped at room temperature or frozen. TCRbeta CDR3 regions were amplified from genomic DNA using the immunoSEQ Assay, a bias-controlled multiplex PCR. The original pipeline was this. The number of nucleated cells in each sample was estimated by amplification of reference gene primers within the assay. To quantify the absolute abundance of each unique TCRbeta CDR3 rearrangement, sequence reads were collapsed and filtered. Productive Simpson clonality was computed per sample as the square root of Simpson's diversity index over productive rearrangements. Entries here come from immuneACCESS through TCRdb and include only in-frame sequences with V and J called. Some clones fail to appear in such tables; in the studies checked, an unresolved V gene covers under half of the shortfall, and the cause of the remainder is unknown. The V and J calls and the clone size are those of that table, but D and trimming were determined from the DNA. The sample table records 300,000 or so clones; more than 85% of these occur just once. The ten largest make up roughly 1% of the sample.

The rearrangement joined TRBV18 to TRBJ2-6, with 7 middle bases fitting TRBD1. This TCR derives from a woman in her 30s who had recovered from COVID-19. The material sequenced was PBMCs or T cells enriched from blood (not recorded which). The nucleotides read TGTGCCAGCTCACCACAGACGGGACAGTCTGGGGCCAACGTCCTGACTTTC. Its protein product is CASSPQTGQSGANVLTF.